A selection of T cell receptor beta chains follows, all from one sample in a study of shared clonotypes between healthy human individuals. Assay: immunoSEQ multiplex PCR; the TCRdb copy retains only in-frame clones and omits some. Of 800,000 to 950,000 clones detected, roughly 96% appear once; the ten largest clones hold about 0.21%. Input material: naive CD8+ T cells sorted from blood. The source is a man aged 30 to 45 in good health. Each CDR3 is given with its conserved first and last residue. A D gene is named only where the DNA matches it firmly. Clone size is shown for a subset of rows, as once, few, many or a class of expanded clone.

TGCGCCAGCAGTCTCTACAGGGGTACTGAAGCTTTCTTT	CASSLYRGTEAFF	TRBD1	TRBV23-1	few	TRBJ1-1
TGTGCCTGGACCACCGGGACAGGGAGGGAGACCCAGTACTTC	CAWTTGTGRETQYF	TRBD1	TRBV30	-	TRBJ2-5
TGTGCCACCAGCAGAGATCCGCGACACGCTAACAATGAGCAGTTCTTC	CATSRDPRHANNEQFF	-	TRBV15	-	TRBJ2-1
TGTGCCAGCAGGACAGGCTACGAGCAGTACTTC	CASRTGYEQYF	-	TRBV2	-	TRBJ2-7
TGTGCCAGCAGTACTGGGGTAGGGGAGGAGACCCAGTACTTC	CASSTGVGEETQYF	-	TRBV5-4	-	TRBJ2-5
TGTGCCAGCAGCCCAAACAGGGACTCCTACAATGAGCAGTTCTTC	CASSPNRDSYNEQFF	-	TRBV7-9	-	TRBJ2-1
TGTGCCAGCAGCTTAAAAGCCTTTCCGGCTAGCGGAGCCGGTGGGCAGTACTTC	CASSLKAFPASGAGGQYF	TRBD2	TRBV7-6	-	TRBJ2-7
TGTGCCAGCAGCACAGGGGGGGCCCTCTACGAGCAGTACTTC	CASSTGGALYEQYF	-	TRBV11-2	once	TRBJ2-7
TGTGCCAGCAGCTCGTCTTCTCGGCAGGCTTTGAACTATGGCTACACCTTC	CASSSSSRQALNYGYTF	-	TRBV7-9	-	TRBJ1-2
TGTGCCAGCAGGGTAGCGGGGGGTCCCTTCTATGAGCAGTTCTTC	CASRVAGGPFYEQFF	TRBD2	TRBV14	-	TRBJ2-1
TGTGCCAGCAGCTTGGCCCAGGGGTACGATGAGCAGTTCTTC	CASSLAQGYDEQFF	-	TRBV5-6	few	TRBJ2-1
TGTGCCAGCAGCCAAAGTGTGGGGTCGCGGAGGACTGAAGCTTTCTTT	CASSQSVGSRRTEAFF	-	TRBV7-6	-	TRBJ1-1
TGTGCCATCTCGACAGGAATCTATGGCTACACCTTC	CAISTGIYGYTF	-	TRBV2	-	TRBJ1-2
TGTGCCAGCAGCTTAACGGGGTTCTACGAGCAGTACTTC	CASSLTGFYEQYF	-	TRBV13	-	TRBJ2-7
TGTGCCAGCAGCGAGAGAGAGACAACTAGCGGACTTACCTACGAGCAGTACTTC	CASSERETTSGLTYEQYF	TRBD2	TRBV9	-	TRBJ2-7
TGTGCCAGCAGCTTAGAGGCTAGCGGAGGGGAGACCCAGTACTTC	CASSLEASGGETQYF	TRBD2	TRBV7-8	-	TRBJ2-5
TGTGCCAGCAGCCGACTTGGGACTAGCGGGGGGAGCACAGATACGCAGTATTTT	CASSRLGTSGGSTDTQYF	TRBD2	TRBV27	-	TRBJ2-3
TGTGCCAGCAGTCGGGATATGGGGGCAAACCTCTACGAGCAGTACTTC	CASSRDMGANLYEQYF	-	TRBV7-9	-	TRBJ2-7
TGTGCCAGCAGAGATCCAAGCGGGAGGTACGGGTACGAGCAGTACTTC	CASRDPSGRYGYEQYF	TRBD2	TRBV2	-	TRBJ2-7
TGCGCCAGCAGCCAAACAGCGATAGGACAGGGGGACACTGAAGCTTTCTTT	CASSQTAIGQGDTEAFF	TRBD1	TRBV4-1	-	TRBJ1-1
TGTGCCAGCAGCGACAGAGGACTCCCAGAGACCCAGTACTTC	CASSDRGLPETQYF	-	TRBV11-3	-	TRBJ2-5
TGCGCCAGCAGTTACGGTGGCCAGCTATCCTACGAGCAGTACTTC	CASSYGGQLSYEQYF	-	TRBV5-1	-	TRBJ2-7
TGTGCCAGCAGTTCGCGACTAGCCAGGGACAATGAGCAGTTCTTC	CASSSRLARDNEQFF	TRBD2	TRBV27	-	TRBJ2-1
TGTGCCAGCAGTTTCATTGGGGGTGCAGATACGCAGTATTTT	CASSFIGGADTQYF	-	TRBV27	-	TRBJ2-3
TGCAGCGTTGAAGCAGGGGGGAGGAACACTGAAGCTTTCTTT	CSVEAGGRNTEAFF	TRBD1	TRBV29-1	-	TRBJ1-1
TGTGCCAGCAGCTCGACAGGGCTGCCCTCCTACGAGCAGTACTTC	CASSSTGLPSYEQYF	TRBD1	TRBV7-2	-	TRBJ2-7